This TCR beta chain stems from a study of T-cell reconstitution after alpha-beta-depleted transplantation in children. Preparation of the TCRbeta library used unique molecular identifiers. TCRdb ran MiXCR on the PCR reads and lists one entry per CDR3 protein. The table lists some 250,000 distinct CDR3 sequences, 12% of them singletons. This clonotype occurred many times. The CDR3 contains 15 residues. Germline CDR1 MNHEY, CDR2 SVGAGI. V gave up 4 bases and J gave up 0 bases; unmatched junction bases: 4. This sequence was found in a human donor who donated a stem cell graft to a child with acute lymphoblastic leukemia. The chain has TRBV6-5 and TRBJ2-7; 9 bases match TRBD1. Sequencing used PBMCs from the stem cell graft donor, obtained from the stem cell graft. In DNA, the CDR3 is TGTGCCAGCAGTTCCCGGGACAGGGCCTCCTACGAGCAGTACTTC. Its translation: CASSSRDRASYEQYF.